Sequencing of this T cell receptor beta chain was carried out in a study of blood T cell repertoires in COVID-19. The V end lost 5 bases, the J end lost 4 bases, and 24 bases lay between the germline ends. CDR3 length: 18 amino acids. Germline CDR1 is SGHTA and CDR2 is FQGNSA. Study processing details: Counts of nucleated cells, estimated from reference gene primer amplification, were obtained. Here immunoSEQ multiplex PCR was the method, and the copy in TCRdb shows in-frame clones only, minus some. The V and J calls and clone size were taken over from that table, and D and trimming were inferred from the DNA. The data show about 6,400 clones, about 90% seen once.

The genes are TRBV7-2 and TRBJ2-1; maybe TRBD2 (6 bases). This TCR was sampled from a human donor in a cohort sampled during active COVID-19. The specimen was peripheral blood. In nucleotides, the CDR3 is TGTGCCAGCAGCGCCGACGGCGGGTACGGGAGAGGGTACAATGAGCAGTTCTTC. Translated, it gives CASSADGGYGRGYNEQFF.